This TCR beta chain was obtained from a study of cytomegalovirus exposure and HLA in healthy donors. Notes on the study in general: According to reports, the classifier identified cytomegalovirus status with high specificity and sensitivity. The dataset shows that most TCR sequences were rare, while some public TCRs occurred in many donors.

CDR3 size: 13 residues. Germline trimming cut 5 bases from V and 6 bases from J; bases unmatched to any gene: 3. Germline V gene data show CDR1 as WSHSY and CDR2 as SAAADI. This clone showed up just once. Its antigen is as yet unknown. Vbeta (60) and Jbeta (13) primers were used in the PCR. Sequencing was performed with immunoSEQ multiplex PCR; in TCRdb, only in-frame clones are kept and a portion is missing. The sample records some 87,000 clones, 79% being singletons. The source material was PBMCs. This sequence originates from a man aged 25 to 40 in good health and CMV-seronegative. The J gene is TRBJ2-1, the V gene TRBV10-2; 8 bases align to TRBD1. The CDR3 reads CASSLTGVNEQFF. In DNA form, the CDR3 reads TGCGCCAGCAGTCTGACAGGGGTCAATGAGCAGTTCTTC.